The T cell receptor beta chain described here comes from a study of blood T cell repertoires in COVID-19. Across the study: T cells, B-cell-depleted T cells, or PBMCs supplied cDNA or gDNA.

Clones were read by immunoSEQ multiplex PCR, and TCRdb kept only the in-frame ones, dropping some. The sample lists 250,000 or so clones, around 83% occurring once. CDR1 and CDR2 from the germline V gene are LNHDA and SQIVND (reference sequence). V shed 3 bases, J shed 8 bases, and the junction held 5 bases outside the gene matches. The CDR3 loop spans 14 amino acids. This chain uses TRBV19 with TRBJ1-1; 11 nucleotides agree with TRBD1. This clonotype was obtained from a woman aged 40 to 50 who had recovered from COVID-19. The specimen was peripheral blood. CDR3 in DNA: TGTGCCAGTAGTATGTCCCGGGACAGGGGGGAAGCTTTCTTT. It specifies CASSMSRDRGEAFF. The complete variable domain, with remaining parts taken from reference TRBV19 and TRBJ1-1, reads DGGITQSPKYLFRKEGQNVTLSCEQNLNHDAMYWYRQDPGQGLRLIYYSQIVNDFQKGDIAEGYSVSREKKESFPLTVTSAQKNPTAFYLCASSMSRDRGEAFFGQGTRLTVV.